The present T cell receptor beta chain was sequenced within a study of blood T cell repertoires in COVID-19. Study context: There were acute and convalescent COVID-19 samples, and they came from the United States, Italy and Spain. PBMCs, B-cell-depleted T cells, or T cells were the source of the cDNA or gDNA that made up the material.

CDR3 size: 15 residues. CDR1 and CDR2 (germline): MNHEY, SMNVEV (reference sequence). Deletions cut 6 bases from V and 3 bases from J, with 18 bases between. Original methodology: For nucleated cells, counts were estimated from reference gene primer amplification. Only in-frame clones appear in the TCRdb table, and some are missing; sequencing was by immunoSEQ multiplex PCR. Clone size and V and J calls were adopted from that table, with D and trimming inferred from the DNA. The sample comprises about 74,000 clones, under 95% of which are singletons, and approximately 9.1% rests with the top ten. The specimen sequenced was peripheral blood. The sequence derives from a human donor in a cohort sampled during active COVID-19. The V and J genes are TRBV27 and TRBJ2-7, with D possibly matching TRBD2 (5 bases). CDR3 residues: CASSPPPGWDYEQYF. DNA for the CDR3: TGTGCCAGCAGCCCTCCTCCGGGATGGGACTACGAGCAGTACTTC.